This TCR beta chain was sequenced in a study of T cell responses to AZD1222 COVID-19 vaccine. Findings and limits, study-wide: Reportedly, nearly half the spike-specific TCRs target unmutated variant regions.

Repertoires were generated with immunoSEQ multiplex PCR, while TCRdb's copy carries only in-frame clones and drops some. The sample lists roughly 160,000 clones, less than 95% occurring once. This CDR3 is built from 19 residues. Per the germline V gene, CDR1 is SGHRS and CDR2 is YFSETQ. After removal of 0 bases from V and 2 bases from J, the junction contained 9 bases not matched to a gene. On this clone: Its antigen is not known.

The receptor's source is an adult in good health. The chain carries TRBV5-1 and TRBJ2-1; TRBD2 agrees at 12 bases. The source was peripheral blood, collected on day 0 of AZD1222 vaccination. CDR3 protein: CASSLGLAGAPPAYNEQFF. CDR3 nucleotide sequence: TGCGCCAGCAGCTTGGGACTAGCGGGAGCTCCTCCAGCCTACAATGAGCAGTTCTTC. Complete variable domain (other parts from reference TRBV5-1 and TRBJ2-1): KAGVTQTPRYLIKTRGQQVTLSCSPISGHRSVSWYQQTPGQGLQFLFEYFSETQRNKGNFPGRFSGRQFSNSRSEMNVSTLELGDSALYLCASSLGLAGAPPAYNEQFFGPGTRLTVL.